These T cell receptor beta chains were read from a single sample in a study of cytomegalovirus exposure and HLA in healthy donors. Data came from immunoSEQ multiplex PCR; TCRdb stores just in-frame clones and leaves some out. The sample has about 140,000 clones; the top ten hold less than 3.5%. The sequenced sample consisted of PBMCs. The receptors originated from a man aged 35-49 years in good health and CMV-seronegative. Both conserved end residues are part of each CDR3. D genes are given only for firm matches.

CDR3 length,J gene,V gene,D gene,CDR3 DNA,CDR3 protein
14,TRBJ1-1,TRBV9,TRBD1,TGTGCCAGCAGCTCAGGGGGGCCGAACACTGAAGCTTTCTTT,CASSSGGPNTEAFF
13,TRBJ1-2,TRBV7-2,NA,TGTGCCAGCAGCTTAGCGGCAGGGTTGGGCTACACCTTC,CASSLAAGLGYTF
14,TRBJ2-3,TRBV7-3,NA,TGTGCCAGCAGCTTAATCAGGGAAGCAGATACGCAGTATTTT,CASSLIREADTQYF
14,TRBJ2-7,TRBV19,TRBD2,TGTGCCAGTAGTCGGGAGGACGGGTCCTACGAGCAGTACTTC,CASSREDGSYEQYF
13,TRBJ1-1,TRBV6-5,TRBD1,TGTGCCAGTACGACAGGGGACTACACTGAAGCTTTCTTT,CASTTGDYTEAFF
13,TRBJ1-1,TRBV7-9,NA,TGTGCCAGCAGCTTAGAATGGCAGACTGAAGCTTTCTTT,CASSLEWQTEAFF
10,TRBJ2-5,TRBV2,NA,TGTGCCAGCAGCGTCGAGACCCAGTACTTC,CASSVETQYF
14,TRBJ1-1,TRBV18,TRBD1,TGTGCCAGCTCACCTACAGGGGGCGAAACTGAAGCTTTCTTT,CASSPTGGETEAFF
18,TRBJ1-4,TRBV7-3,TRBD1,TGTGCCAGCAGCTTAAGTTTTCAGGACAGGGCCCTTAATGAAAAACTGTTTTTT,CASSLSFQDRALNEKLFF
13,TRBJ1-1,TRBV29-1,NA,TGCAGCGTTGTCCGGGGAGGGGACACTGAAGCTTTCTTT,CSVVRGGDTEAFF
17,TRBJ2-1,TRBV4-3,TRBD2,TGCGCCAGCAGCCTAGGGGGGGGACTAGCGGGTTACAATGAGCAGTTCTTC,CASSLGGGLAGYNEQFF
15,TRBJ2-3,TRBV7-3,TRBD1,TGTGCCAGCAGCCTCCAGGGGGCGTCCCAAGATACGCAGTATTTT,CASSLQGASQDTQYF
14,TRBJ2-5,TRBV10-3,NA,TGTGCCATCAGTGGGGGGGGCGCCCGGGAGACCCAGTACTTC,CAISGGGARETQYF
16,TRBJ2-3,TRBV5-1,TRBD2,TGCGCCAGCAGCTTACCCGGGACTAGCGGAGCAGATACGCAGTATTTT,CASSLPGTSGADTQYF
14,TRBJ1-2,TRBV19,NA,TGTGCCAGTAGCCCCTCCGGACAGCCCTATGGCTACACCTTC,CASSPSGQPYGYTF
14,TRBJ1-1,TRBV9,TRBD1,TGTGCCAGCAGCAAGGGACAGGGGATCACTGAAGCTTTCTTT,CASSKGQGITEAFF
15,TRBJ2-1,TRBV27,TRBD2,TGTGCCAGCAGTCGAGCGGGGGCCGACTACAATGAGCAGTTCTTC,CASSRAGADYNEQFF
11,TRBJ2-7,TRBV29-1,TRBD1,TGCAGCGTGGACAGGGCCGGCGAGCAGTACTTC,CSVDRAGEQYF
16,TRBJ1-3,TRBV4-3,NA,TGCGCCAGCAGCAAAGAGCCGGGGGGTACAAGAAACACCATATATTTT,CASSKEPGGTRNTIYF
13,TRBJ2-2,TRBV9,NA,TGTGCCAGCAGGACAGATAACACCGGGGAGCTGTTTTTT,CASRTDNTGELFF
15,TRBJ1-4,TRBV7-9,TRBD1,TGTGCCAGCAGCTTAAACACAGGGGGATCAGAAAAACTGTTTTTT,CASSLNTGGSEKLFF
14,TRBJ2-3,TRBV7-3,NA,TGTGCCAGCAGCCCAGCGCCCTTCACAGATACGCAGTATTTT,CASSPAPFTDTQYF
15,TRBJ2-2,TRBV7-8,NA,TGTGCCAGCAGCGGCCGGGATGAGGGCACCGGGGAGCTGTTTTTT,CASSGRDEGTGELFF
13,TRBJ2-7,TRBV2,NA,TGTGCCAGCAGTGGGCTCCCCGGCGGGGAGCAGTACTTC,CASSGLPGGEQYF
11,TRBJ1-1,TRBV20-1,NA,TGCAGTGCTAGACAGAACACTGAAGCTTTCTTT,CSARQNTEAFF
13,TRBJ2-7,TRBV5-1,NA,TGCGCCAGCAGCTATGGGACTGCCTACGAGCAGTACTTC,CASSYGTAYEQYF
15,TRBJ1-2,TRBV4-1,NA,TGCGCCAGCAGCCAAGAAGACAGGACGAACTATGGCTACACCTTC,CASSQEDRTNYGYTF
15,TRBJ1-2,TRBV2,NA,TGTGCCAGCAGTGAAGCTGACAGCCGATCCGGTGGCTACACCTTC,CASSEADSRSGGYTF
15,TRBJ1-5,TRBV5-6,NA,TGTGCCAGCAGCTTGGTAGGTCAGGCTTATCAGCCCCAGCATTTT,CASSLVGQAYQPQHF
15,TRBJ2-7,TRBV9,NA,TGTGCCAGCAGCGCCGGAGGGACAGAGTCCTACGAGCAGTACTTC,CASSAGGTESYEQYF
13,TRBJ2-2,TRBV29-1,NA,TGCAGCGTGAGGGGGGGGAGCACCGGGGAGCTGTTTTTT,CSVRGGSTGELFF
17,TRBJ2-5,TRBV4-1,TRBD2,TGCGCCAGCAGCCAAGAGTTTGCCGGGGGGGCCAAAGAGACCCAGTACTTC,CASSQEFAGGAKETQYF
16,TRBJ2-3,TRBV11-1,TRBD2,TGTGCCAGCAGCTTCGATGCGGGGGGATTCACAGATACGCAGTATTTT,CASSFDAGGFTDTQYF
12,TRBJ1-2,TRBV29-1,TRBD1,TGCAGCGTTGAGAGACAGGGGCTAGGCTACACCTTC,CSVERQGLGYTF
13,TRBJ1-2,TRBV7-2,NA,TGTGCCAGCAGCTTCGTAGCACTAGGAGGCTACACCTTC,CASSFVALGGYTF
13,TRBJ2-1,TRBV29-1,NA,TGCAGCGTTGTTCAGGGCAAGTACAATGAGCAGTTCTTC,CSVVQGKYNEQFF